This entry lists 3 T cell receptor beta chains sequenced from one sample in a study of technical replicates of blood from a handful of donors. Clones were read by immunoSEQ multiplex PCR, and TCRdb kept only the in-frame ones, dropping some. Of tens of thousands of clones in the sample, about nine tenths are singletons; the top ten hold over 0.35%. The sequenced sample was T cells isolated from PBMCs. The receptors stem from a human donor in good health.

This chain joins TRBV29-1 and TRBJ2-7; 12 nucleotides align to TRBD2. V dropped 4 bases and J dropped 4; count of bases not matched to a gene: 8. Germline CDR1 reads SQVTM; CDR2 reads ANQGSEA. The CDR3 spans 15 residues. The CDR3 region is CSVVGSGTSGYEQYF. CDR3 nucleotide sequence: TGCAGCGTTGTGGGCTCCGGGACTAGCGGGTACGAGCAGTACTTC.

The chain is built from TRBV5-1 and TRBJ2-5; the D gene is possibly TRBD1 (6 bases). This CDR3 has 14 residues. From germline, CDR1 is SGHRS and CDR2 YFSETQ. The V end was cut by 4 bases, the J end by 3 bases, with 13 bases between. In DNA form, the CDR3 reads TGCGCCAGCAGCATCGGACGGACAGAAGAGACCCAGTACTTC. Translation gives CASSIGRTEETQYF.

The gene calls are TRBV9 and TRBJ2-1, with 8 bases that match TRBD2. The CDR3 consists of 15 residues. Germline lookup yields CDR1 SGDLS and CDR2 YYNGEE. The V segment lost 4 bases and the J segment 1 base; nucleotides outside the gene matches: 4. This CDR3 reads CASSLSGSSYNEQFF. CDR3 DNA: TGTGCCAGCAGCCTCAGCGGGAGTTCCTACAATGAGCAGTTCTTC.